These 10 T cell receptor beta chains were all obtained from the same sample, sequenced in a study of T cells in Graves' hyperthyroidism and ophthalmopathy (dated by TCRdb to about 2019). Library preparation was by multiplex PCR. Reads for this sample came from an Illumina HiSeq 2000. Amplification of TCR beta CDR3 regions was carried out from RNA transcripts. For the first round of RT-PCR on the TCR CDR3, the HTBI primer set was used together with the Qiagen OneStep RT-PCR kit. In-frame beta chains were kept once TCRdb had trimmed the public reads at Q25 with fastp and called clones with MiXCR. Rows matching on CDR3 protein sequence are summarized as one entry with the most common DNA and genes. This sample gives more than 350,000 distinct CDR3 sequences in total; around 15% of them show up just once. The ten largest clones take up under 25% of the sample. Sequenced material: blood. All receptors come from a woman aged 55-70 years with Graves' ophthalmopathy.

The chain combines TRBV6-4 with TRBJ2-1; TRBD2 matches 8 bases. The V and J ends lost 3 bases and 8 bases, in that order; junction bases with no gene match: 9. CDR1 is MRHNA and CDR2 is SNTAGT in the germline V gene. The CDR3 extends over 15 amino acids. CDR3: CASSEGVAGTHEQFF. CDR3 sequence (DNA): TGTGCCAGCAGTGAAGGGGTAGCGGGAACCCATGAGCAGTTCTTC.

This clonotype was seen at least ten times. This CDR3 reads CAWRLQGGTGELFF. Here the CDR3 DNA reads TGTGCCTGGAGGTTACAGGGCGGGACCGGGGAGCTGTTTTTT. The chain combines TRBV30 with TRBJ2-2; a weak D match, TRBD1 (6 bases). The CDR3 is made up of 14 amino acids. V dropped 3 bases and J dropped 5 bases, with 13 bases sitting between them. Germline V gene sequence: CDR1 GTSNPN, CDR2 SVGIG (reference sequence).

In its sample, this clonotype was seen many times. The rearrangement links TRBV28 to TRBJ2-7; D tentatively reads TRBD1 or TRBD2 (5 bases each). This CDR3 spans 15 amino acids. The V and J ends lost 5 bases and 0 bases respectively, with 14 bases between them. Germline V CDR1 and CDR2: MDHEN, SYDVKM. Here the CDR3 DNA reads TGTGCCAGCAGTGACAGACGGAGGAGCTCCTACGAGCAGTACTTC. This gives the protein CASSDRRRSSYEQYF.

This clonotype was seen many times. CDR3 DNA sequence: TGTGCCAGCAGTGACGGGCTAGCGGACGACAATGAGCAGTTCTTC. Amino acid sequence: CASSDGLADDNEQFF. This chain links TRBV6-2 or TRBV6-3 with TRBJ2-1; 7 bases match TRBD2. CDR3 size: 15 residues. The V and J ends lost 5 bases and 5 bases, in that order; junction bases with no gene match: 9. Germline V CDR1 and CDR2: MNHEY, SVGEGT.

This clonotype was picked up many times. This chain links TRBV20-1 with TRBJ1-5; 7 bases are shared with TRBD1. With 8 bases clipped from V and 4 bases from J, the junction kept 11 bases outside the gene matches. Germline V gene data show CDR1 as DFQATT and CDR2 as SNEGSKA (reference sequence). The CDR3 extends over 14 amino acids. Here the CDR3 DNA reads TGCAGTTTACACAGGGGTATGAATAATCAGCCCCAGCATTTT. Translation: CSLHRGMNNQPQHF.

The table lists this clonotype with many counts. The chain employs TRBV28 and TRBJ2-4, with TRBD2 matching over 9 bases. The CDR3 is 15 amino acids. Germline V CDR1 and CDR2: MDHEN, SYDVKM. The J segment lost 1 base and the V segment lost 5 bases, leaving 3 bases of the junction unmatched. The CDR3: CASSKSGRAKNIQYF. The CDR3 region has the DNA TGTGCCAGCAGTAAAAGCGGGAGGGCCAAAAACATTCAGTACTTC.

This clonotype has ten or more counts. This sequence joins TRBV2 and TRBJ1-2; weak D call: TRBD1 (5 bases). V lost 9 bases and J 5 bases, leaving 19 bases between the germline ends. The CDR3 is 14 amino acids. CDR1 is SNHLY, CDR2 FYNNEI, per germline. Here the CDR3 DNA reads TGTGCCAGGGGGCTAGTGGGGAGCGGGTATGGCTACACCTTC. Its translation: CARGLVGSGYGYTF.

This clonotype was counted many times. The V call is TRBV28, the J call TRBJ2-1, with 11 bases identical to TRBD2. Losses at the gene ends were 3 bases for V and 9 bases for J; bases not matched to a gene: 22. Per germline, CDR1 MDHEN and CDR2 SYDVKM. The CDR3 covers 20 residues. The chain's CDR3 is CASSFQGATSGSGRVAEQFF. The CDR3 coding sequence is TGTGCCAGCAGTTTTCAGGGGGCTACTAGCGGGAGCGGTCGTGTCGCTGAGCAGTTCTTC.

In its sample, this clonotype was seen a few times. The CDR3, as DNA: TGCGCCAGCAGCTTGGGCGACAGGCGTAGCACAGATACGCAGTATTTT. It translates to CASSLGDRRSTDTQYF. V is TRBV5-1 and J is TRBJ2-3; a weak D match, TRBD1 (6 bases). Germline assignment: CDR1 SGHRS and CDR2 YFSETQ. V lost 0 bases and J lost 0, with 11 bases in between. The CDR3 is 16 amino acids.

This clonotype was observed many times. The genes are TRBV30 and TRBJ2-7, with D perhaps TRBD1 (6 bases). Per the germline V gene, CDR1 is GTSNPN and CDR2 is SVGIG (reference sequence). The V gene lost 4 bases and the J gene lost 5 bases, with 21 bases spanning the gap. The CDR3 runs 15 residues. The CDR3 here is CAWIPFAAGVDEQYF. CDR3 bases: TGTGCCTGGATCCCCTTTGCGGCAGGGGTAGACGAGCAGTACTTC.